This is a list of T cell receptor beta chains from one sample in a study of T cells in Graves' hyperthyroidism and ophthalmopathy. Via MiXCR, TCRdb re-called the multiplex PCR reads, giving one row per CDR3 protein. The repertoire holds under 550,000 distinct CDR3 sequences, with roughly 13% as singletons. The material sequenced was blood. All receptors come from a woman younger than 35 with Graves' hyperthyroidism. CDR3s include the opening cysteine and the closing phenylalanine or tryptophan. The order of the fields is clone size, J gene, V gene, D gene, CDR3 protein, CDR3 DNA. D genes are given only for firm matches. A row's size may be missing; if present it is once, few, many or a size class.

clone_size: -
j_call: TRBJ1-5
v_call: TRBV27
d_call: -
cdr3_aa: CASSLTGQGPDGPQHF
cdr3_nt: TGTGCCAGCAGTTTAACCGGGCAGGGCCCCGATGGGCCCCAGCATTTT

clone_size: -
j_call: TRBJ2-1
v_call: TRBV7-2
d_call: -
cdr3_aa: CASSQVSPGSDEQFF
cdr3_nt: TGTGCCAGCAGCCAAGTATCCCCAGGGTCTGATGAGCAGTTCTTC

clone_size: many
j_call: TRBJ2-2
v_call: TRBV3-1
d_call: -
cdr3_aa: CASSQAGLASGELFF
cdr3_nt: TGTGCCAGCAGCCAAGCCGGGCTAGCGTCCGGGGAGCTGTTTTTT

clone_size: many
j_call: TRBJ2-1
v_call: TRBV11-3
d_call: TRBD1
cdr3_aa: CASSLGAGGNNEQFF
cdr3_nt: TGTGCCAGCAGCTTAGGTGCAGGGGGCAACAATGAGCAGTTCTTC

clone_size: -
j_call: TRBJ1-2
v_call: TRBV4-2
d_call: -
cdr3_aa: CASSPPDYGYTF
cdr3_nt: TGTGCCAGCAGCCCGCCCGACTATGGCTACACCTTC

clone_size: -
j_call: TRBJ1-2
v_call: TRBV6-1
d_call: TRBD1
cdr3_aa: CASSTNTGGVDGYTF
cdr3_nt: TGTGCCAGCAGCACCAATACAGGGGGCGTAGATGGCTACACCTTC

clone_size: few
j_call: TRBJ1-1
v_call: TRBV20-1
d_call: -
cdr3_aa: CSASSILPNTEAFF
cdr3_nt: TGCAGTGCTAGTTCCATTCTACCGAACACTGAAGCTTTCTTT

clone_size: few
j_call: TRBJ2-5
v_call: TRBV20-1
d_call: -
cdr3_aa: CSAPRSQETQYF
cdr3_nt: TGCAGTGCCCCGAGGTCCCAAGAGACCCAGTACTTC

clone_size: -
j_call: TRBJ1-1
v_call: TRBV5-1
d_call: -
cdr3_aa: CASNSGVQNTEAFF
cdr3_nt: TGCGCCAGCAATTCCGGGGTACAGAACACTGAAGCTTTCTTT

clone_size: -
j_call: TRBJ1-4
v_call: TRBV3-1
d_call: -
cdr3_aa: CASSQITVSTNEKLFF
cdr3_nt: TGTGCCAGCAGCCAAATTACCGTTTCAACTAATGAAAAACTGTTTTTT

clone_size: -
j_call: TRBJ1-2
v_call: TRBV5-1
d_call: -
cdr3_aa: CASSGTRQDTTYGYTF
cdr3_nt: TGCGCCAGCAGCGGGACCCGACAGGATACCACCTATGGCTACACCTTC

clone_size: many
j_call: TRBJ1-2
v_call: TRBV9
d_call: -
cdr3_aa: CASSVDGPDYGYTF
cdr3_nt: TGTGCCAGCAGCGTAGACGGGCCCGACTATGGCTACACCTTC

clone_size: -
j_call: TRBJ2-1
v_call: TRBV9
d_call: -
cdr3_aa: CASSARDITYNEQFF
cdr3_nt: TGTGCCAGCAGCGCCCGGGACATCACCTACAATGAGCAGTTCTTC

clone_size: few
j_call: TRBJ1-1
v_call: TRBV7-6
d_call: TRBD1
cdr3_aa: CASSLNPTGGKSEAFF
cdr3_nt: TGTGCCAGCAGCTTGAATCCGACAGGGGGCAAATCTGAAGCTTTCTTT

clone_size: -
j_call: TRBJ1-1
v_call: TRBV29-1
d_call: -
cdr3_aa: CSVSGRGRSTEAFF
cdr3_nt: TGCAGCGTTTCAGGTAGGGGACGAAGCACTGAAGCTTTCTTT